The rows below give T cell receptor beta chains drawn from one sample of a study of control samples from healthy donors and cancer patients. Some clones are missing from TCRdb's copy, which holds only in-frame ones; the method was immunoSEQ multiplex PCR. Of around 130,000 clones listed, roughly 90% are singletons. The sequencing sample was made of blood. The receptors stem from a man aged 45 to 65 in good health. Each CDR3 is given with its conserved first and last residue. The D gene is left open where the match is weak. Some rows mark clone size as missing; the rest say once, few, many or name a class of expanded clone.

v_gene	d_gene	abundance	j_gene	len	CDR3aa	CDR3nt
TRBV29-1	-	-	TRBJ2-7	15	CSVEQRDGDSYEQYF	TGCAGCGTTGAACAAAGGGACGGCGACTCCTACGAGCAGTACTTC
TRBV29-1	TRBD1	once	TRBJ1-1	15	CSVEGTGGGGTEAFF	TGCAGCGTCGAGGGGACAGGGGGCGGGGGTACTGAAGCTTTCTTT
TRBV4-3	TRBD1	-	TRBJ2-3	13	CASSQDGQVVQYF	TGCGCCAGCAGCCAAGATGGACAGGTCGTTCAGTATTTT
TRBV5-6	-	once	TRBJ1-1	14	CASSSFSMNTEAFF	TGTGCCAGCAGCTCTTTTTCTATGAACACTGAAGCTTTCTTT
TRBV11-3	-	-	TRBJ1-4	15	CASSLVTAGNEKLFF	TGTGCCAGCAGCTTAGTAACAGCGGGGAATGAAAAACTGTTTTTT
TRBV10-3	-	once	TRBJ2-2	16	CAILFLSGVGTGELFF	TGTGCCATCCTCTTCCTCTCCGGGGTAGGGACCGGGGAGCTGTTTTTT
TRBV6-5	TRBD2	-	TRBJ2-7	14	CASNNRGTTYEQYF	TGTGCCAGCAATAACCGGGGGACTACCTACGAGCAGTACTTC
TRBV7-6	TRBD1	-	TRBJ2-3	17	CASSLESGTVGVGTQYF	TGTGCCAGCAGCTTAGAAAGTGGGACAGTAGGGGTAGGTACGCAGTATTTT
TRBV14	-	-	TRBJ2-3	13	CASSLISTDTQYF	TGTGCCAGCAGTTTGATTAGCACAGATACGCAGTATTTT
TRBV7-2	-	-	TRBJ1-6	16	CASSLAQGTYNSPLHF	TGTGCCAGCAGCTTAGCACAGGGTACCTATAATTCACCCCTCCACTTT
TRBV7-2	-	-	TRBJ2-5	13	CASSPQGLETQYF	TGTGCCAGCAGTCCCCAGGGACTAGAGACCCAGTACTTC
TRBV7-2	-	-	TRBJ2-1	14	CASSLGASEDEQFF	TGTGCCAGCAGCTTAGGGGCTAGCGAGGATGAGCAGTTCTTC
TRBV7-8	-	-	TRBJ2-2	17	CASSLATWVQDTGELFF	TGTGCCAGCAGCTTGGCCACCTGGGTACAGGACACCGGGGAGCTGTTTTTT
TRBV19	-	-	TRBJ1-6	13	CASWQGANSPLHF	TGTGCCAGTTGGCAGGGAGCCAATTCACCCCTCCACTTT
TRBV5-4	-	-	TRBJ2-7	14	CASSPGTGTYEQYF	TGTGCCAGCAGCCCCGGGACCGGGACCTACGAGCAGTACTTC
TRBV15	-	-	TRBJ1-2	14	CATTSGVMVGGYTF	TGTGCCACAACCTCGGGGGTAATGGTAGGAGGCTACACCTTC
TRBV4-1	-	-	TRBJ1-1	13	CASSQGRGTEAFF	TGCGCCAGCAGCCAGGGCAGGGGCACTGAAGCTTTCTTT
TRBV27	-	-	TRBJ1-2	13	CASSSQGFYGYTF	TGTGCCAGCAGTTCACAGGGATTCTATGGCTACACCTTC
TRBV9	TRBD1	-	TRBJ1-2	16	CASSPGQGALNYGYTF	TGTGCCAGCAGCCCAGGACAGGGGGCTCTTAACTATGGCTACACCTTC
TRBV19	TRBD1	few	TRBJ2-7	11	CASGTGTEQYF	TGTGCCAGCGGGACAGGGACCGAGCAGTACTTC
TRBV7-8	-	-	TRBJ2-1	15	CASRATADPYNEQFF	TGTGCCAGCAGGGCCACAGCCGACCCCTACAATGAGCAGTTCTTC
TRBV6-2/TRBV6-3	-	-	TRBJ2-1	15	CASSTYIVRFDEQFF	TGTGCCAGCAGTACATATATCGTAAGGTTCGATGAGCAGTTCTTC
TRBV19	-	-	TRBJ1-2	14	CASTLDHAKSGYTF	TGTGCCAGTACCTTGGACCACGCCAAGAGCGGCTACACCTTC
TRBV27	-	-	TRBJ1-1	14	CASSFTGLNTEAFF	TGTGCCAGCAGTTTCACCGGTTTGAACACTGAAGCTTTCTTT
TRBV2	-	-	TRBJ2-7	14	CASSGQAFTDEQYF	TGTGCCAGCAGTGGCCAGGCCTTCACGGACGAGCAGTACTTC
TRBV7-2	TRBD1	-	TRBJ1-2	13	CASKDGQGGGYTF	TGTGCCAGCAAGGATGGACAGGGGGGAGGCTACACCTTC
TRBV6-1	TRBD1	once	TRBJ2-3	15	CASSEAGRGSDTQYF	TGTGCCAGCAGTGAAGCAGGCAGGGGGTCAGATACGCAGTATTTT
TRBV5-1	-	-	TRBJ1-1	12	CASREGDTEAFF	TGCGCCAGCAGGGAGGGAGACACTGAAGCTTTCTTT
TRBV12-3/TRBV12-4	-	-	TRBJ1-6	12	CASSLTNSPLHF	TGTGCCAGCAGTCTGACGAATTCACCCCTCCACTTT
TRBV18	TRBD1	-	TRBJ1-4	15	CASSADRGRGEKLFF	TGTGCCAGCTCAGCAGACAGGGGGCGCGGAGAAAAACTGTTTTTT
TRBV5-8	-	-	TRBJ2-5	12	CASSPYRETQYF	TGTGCCAGCAGCCCGTACCGAGAGACCCAGTACTTC
TRBV11-3	-	-	TRBJ2-3	14	CASSLQGSGNTQYF	TGTGCCAGCAGCTTACAGGGGAGTGGGAATACGCAGTATTTT
TRBV5-6	-	-	TRBJ2-6	16	CASSALRGDGANVLTF	TGTGCCAGCAGCGCCCTCAGGGGAGATGGGGCCAACGTCCTGACTTTC
TRBV9	-	-	TRBJ2-7	13	CASSETLGREQYF	TGTGCCAGCAGCGAAACCCTCGGGCGCGAGCAGTACTTC
TRBV7-8	-	-	TRBJ1-1	17	CASSLRQGTAGNTEAFF	TGTGCCAGCAGCTTAAGGCAGGGTACAGCTGGGAACACTGAAGCTTTCTTT